This entry concerns a single T cell receptor beta chain. No antigen is known for it. One entry per CDR3 protein, without DNA, is what TCRdb gives after re-calling the 5' RACE reads. Recorded for this sample: under 350,000 distinct CDR3 sequences. Staff drew a roughly 2.5 ml blood sample from each donor. The total RNA came straight from whole blood, and T cells were not sorted beforehand. This record comes from a study of monozygotic twins with inflammatory bowel disease. Study-wide findings and caveats: Clonotype sharing was lower in IBD patients than healthy twins, most markedly with disease activity.

CDR1 SGHTA and CDR2 FQGNSA come from the germline V gene. The CDR3 runs 12 residues. This receptor was taken from a human donor with ulcerative colitis or Crohn's disease, or a healthy co-twin of an affected twin (not recorded which). Input material: blood. This chain links TRBV7-2 with TRBJ2-7. CDR3 region: CASSLMEFEQYF. The full variable domain, in which reference TRBV7-2 and TRBJ2-7 provide the parts outside the CDR3, is GAGVSQSPSNKVTEKGKDVELRCDPISGHTALYWYRQSLGQGLEFLIYFQGNSAPDKSGLPSDRFSAERTGGSVSTLTIQRTQQEDSAVYLCASSLMEFEQYFGPGTRLTVT.